This T cell receptor beta chain was recorded in a study of blood T cell repertoires in COVID-19. Study in general: The United States, Italy and Spain supplied acute and convalescent COVID-19 samples. In each case, the material was cDNA or gDNA derived from T cells, B-cell-depleted T cells, or PBMCs.

Germline lookup yields CDR1 MNHNY and CDR2 SVGAGI (reference sequence). With V trimmed by 8 bases and J by 0 bases, 11 bases remained unmatched. The CDR3 sequence is 16 residues long. Per the original methods: Amplification of reference gene primers was used by the study to estimate nucleated cell counts. TCRdb's copy holds only in-frame clones and misses some; the assay was immunoSEQ multiplex PCR. That table gives V, J and clone size, and the DNA gave D and trimming. The sample includes about 100,000 clones, about four fifths seen only once; the top ten take around a sixth. The chain joins TRBV6-6 to TRBJ1-2; 8 bases match TRBD1. Sequenced material: peripheral blood. The clonotype was recovered from a woman of 80 years or more with active or convalescent COVID-19. The CDR3 here is CASRLETGASNYGYTF. The CDR3 nucleotides read TGTGCCAGCCGCCTGGAGACAGGGGCCTCTAACTATGGCTACACCTTC.